These 26 T cell receptor beta chains originate from one sample sequenced in a study of lymphopenia after photon versus proton radiotherapy. TCRdb keeps only in-frame clones here, not all; method: immunoSEQ multiplex PCR. The sample has 35,000 to 45,000 clones; over 80% are singletons. Material: peripheral blood, obtained from a patient treated with proton-based radiotherapy. These receptors all come from a woman between 65 and 79 years old with pancreatic cancer.

The rearrangement links TRBV27 to TRBJ2-5; unclear D gene. Germline V lookup: CDR1 MNHEY, CDR2 SMNVEV (reference sequence). The V end was cut by 3 bases, the J end by 5 bases, with 10 bases between. CDR3 length: 13 amino acids. Here the CDR3 reads CASSFRGVETQYF. CDR3 sequence (DNA): TGTGCCAGCAGTTTTAGAGGAGTTGAGACCCAGTACTTC.

About this clone itself: At the DNA level, this CDR3 is encoded by other sequences in the same sample as well. V and J are TRBV11-3 and TRBJ1-3; D is perhaps TRBD1 (5 bases). V was clipped by 0 bases and J by 0 bases, with 18 bases between them. This CDR3 has 19 residues. Germline V gene sequence: CDR1 SGHNT, CDR2 YENEEA. The CDR3 sequence: CASSLEGTSRGASGNTIYF. The CDR3 DNA sequence: TGTGCCAGCAGCTTAGAAGGGACTTCACGAGGGGCCTCTGGAAACACCATATATTTT.

V usage is TRBV7-2 and J usage is TRBJ2-2; D uncertain. V shed 1 base and J shed 1 base, with 7 bases lying between them. This CDR3 has 15 residues. In germline, CDR1 is SGHTA, CDR2 FQGNSA. The CDR3 sequence is CASSLDNLNTGELFF. The CDR3 coding sequence is TGTGCCAGCAGCTTAGACAACTTGAACACCGGGGAGCTGTTTTTT.

The V and J genes are TRBV7-9 and TRBJ2-3, with 11 positions matching TRBD2. The CDR3 contains 15 residues. Germline CDR1 SEHNR, CDR2 FQNEAQ (reference sequence). The J segment lost 5 bases and the V segment lost 8 bases, leaving 9 bases of the junction unmatched. The CDR3 spells CASLLAGGPEDTQYF. The CDR3 bases are TGTGCCAGCCTCTTAGCGGGAGGGCCAGAAGATACGCAGTATTTT.

V gene TRBV29-1 combines with J gene TRBJ1-3; tentative D call: TRBD1 (5 bases). The germline V gene has CDR1 SQVTM and CDR2 ANQGSEA. V lost 6 bases and J 0 bases, leaving 12 bases between the germline ends. The CDR3 covers 14 residues. CDR3 sequence: CSVWDDSSGNTIYF. DNA for the CDR3: TGCAGCGTATGGGACGACAGCTCTGGAAACACCATATATTTT.

This chain links TRBV7-8 with TRBJ2-7; TRBD1 is a possible D gene (5 bases). Trimming took 5 bases from V and 0 from J, leaving 11 bases between them. From germline, CDR1 is SGHVS and CDR2 FQNEAQ. The length of the CDR3 is 14 residues. This CDR3 is CASSKETASYEQYF. CDR3 bases: TGTGCCAGCAGCAAGGAGACAGCCTCCTACGAGCAGTACTTC.

The chain is built from TRBV18 and TRBJ2-1; TRBD2 agrees at 9 bases. The germline CDR1 and CDR2 sequences are KGHSH and LQKENI. The V segment lost 5 bases and the J segment 4 bases; nucleotides outside the gene matches: 18. There are 19 residues in the CDR3. The CDR3 DNA sequence: TGTGCCAGCTCAAAAGGTGGCCTAGCGGGAACCTCGAATTACAATGAGCAGTTCTTC. This encodes CASSKGGLAGTSNYNEQFF.

Concerning this clone itself: The same CDR3 can be traced to other DNA sequences in this sample. The chain joins TRBV28 to TRBJ1-5; 8 bases match TRBD1. The CDR3 runs to 15 residues. Germline V gene lookup returns CDR1 MDHEN and CDR2 SYDVKM. V lost 6 bases and J lost 2; bases outside the gene matches: 6. DNA for the CDR3: TGTGCCAGCAGCCTAGGACAGGGCGGCAATCAGCCCCAGCATTTT. Translation gives CASSLGQGGNQPQHF.

The chain links TRBV5-4 to TRBJ1-2, with D possibly matching TRBD1 (5 bases). Germline V gives CDR1 SGHNT, CDR2 YYREEE (reference sequence). This CDR3 contains 15 residues. V was shortened by 3 bases and J by 7 bases, with 19 bases between the two germline ends. In DNA form, the CDR3 reads TGTGCCAGCAGCTCTAACCAGGGTTTTCTCTCTGGCTACACCTTC. It encodes CASSSNQGFLSGYTF.

The chain has TRBV23-1 and TRBJ2-2, with 9 bases that match TRBD2. TRBV23-1 is an ORF for which the function is uncertain. J was trimmed by 3 bases and V by 6 bases; bases with no gene match: 2. CDR3 length: 14 residues. The CDR3 sequence is CASSGLAYTGELFF. The CDR3 nucleotides are TGCGCCAGCAGCGGACTAGCGTACACCGGGGAGCTGTTTTTT.

This chain joins TRBV28 and TRBJ2-7; 9 nucleotides match TRBD1. With 7 bases clipped from V and 6 bases from J, the junction kept 13 bases outside the gene matches. Germline V lookup: CDR1 MDHEN, CDR2 SYDVKM. The CDR3 totals 15 residues. In DNA form, the CDR3 reads TGTGCCAGCATCACAGGGGGCAGAATATCGAGCGAGCAGTACTTC. Encoded protein: CASITGGRISSEQYF. The full variable domain, with the rest looked up from reference TRBV28 and TRBJ2-7, is DVKVTQSSRYLVKRTGEKVFLECVQDMDHENMFWYRQDPGLGLRLIYFSYDVKMKEKGDIPEGYSVSREKKERFSLILESASTNQTSMYLCASITGGRISSEQYFGPGTRLTVT.

The chain joins TRBV5-6 to TRBJ2-7; D possibly matches TRBD1 or TRBD2 (7 bases each). This CDR3 has 16 amino acids. The germline V gene has CDR1 SGHDT and CDR2 YYEEEE. V shed 0 bases and J shed 1 base, with 14 bases lying between them. CDR3 sequence (DNA): TGTGCCAGCAGCTTGGATGGGAGGGGGCTATCCTACGAGCAGTACTTC. Residues: CASSLDGRGLSYEQYF.

The chain links TRBV6-1 to TRBJ2-1; TRBD2 matches 8 bases. The trim removed 3 bases at V and 6 bases at J, leaving 7 bases unmatched. In germline, CDR1 is MNHNS, CDR2 SASEGT. This CDR3 comprises 15 residues. In DNA, the CDR3 is TGTGCCAGCAGTGACTCCCTAGCGGGCGTCAATGAGCAGTTCTTC. As protein: CASSDSLAGVNEQFF.

The chain carries TRBV11-3 and TRBJ2-7; 7 positions agree with TRBD1. The germline V gene has CDR1 SGHNT and CDR2 YENEEA. V lost 5 bases, J lost 4 bases, and 2 bases stayed unmatched. CDR3 length equals 12 residues. The chain's CDR3 is CASSQGDYEQYF. CDR3 sequence (DNA): TGTGCCAGCAGCCAGGGGGATTACGAGCAGTACTTC. Looking up the rest from reference TRBV11-3 and TRBJ2-7 gives the full variable domain: EAGVVQSPRYKIIEKKQPVAFWCNPISGHNTLYWYLQNLGQGPELLIRYENEEAVDDSQLPKDRFSAERLKGVDSTLKIQPAELGDSAVYLCASSQGDYEQYFGPGTRLTVT.

This clone came up a few times. The gene calls are TRBV7-3 and TRBJ2-1, with D maybe TRBD1 (6 bases). Germline loops: CDR1 SGHTA, CDR2 FQGTGA. Trimming stripped 2 bases from V and 7 bases from J, with 18 bases between. CDR3 length: 16 amino acids. CDR3 DNA: TGTGCCAGCAGCTTAGGAGTCAGGGGATCAAGGAATGAGCAGTTCTTC. The encoded protein is CASSLGVRGSRNEQFF.

This sequence joins TRBV6-1 and TRBJ2-5; weak D call: TRBD2 (5 bases). The CDR3 runs to 12 residues. With 7 bases removed from V and 4 bases from J, the gap between germline ends came to 10 bases. The V gene's germline CDR1 is MNHNS and CDR2 SASEGT. DNA of the CDR3: TGTGCCAGCATGGACGCGGGAGAGACCCAGTACTTC. Its translation: CASMDAGETQYF.

On this clone itself: An end of the junction does not agree with germline; a read error may underlie this. The J gene is TRBJ2-2, the V gene TRBV5-4; tentative D call: TRBD2 (5 bases). CDR1 is SGHNT and CDR2 is YYREEE in the germline V gene (reference sequence). There are 15 residues in the CDR3. CDR3 region: CASSLVGANSGELFF. For the CDR3, the DNA is TGTGCCAGCAGCTTGGTGGGAGCGAACTCCGGGGAGCTGTTTTTT. The whole variable domain, remainder taken from reference TRBV5-4 and TRBJ2-2, is ETGVTQSPTHLIKTRGQQVTLRCSSQSGHNTVSWYQQALGQGPQFIFQYYREEENGRGNFPPRFSGLQFPNYSSELNVNALELDDSALYLCASSLVGANSGELFFGEGSRLTVL.

This chain joins TRBV5-1 and TRBJ2-1; 10 bases line up with TRBD1. V lost 0 bases, J lost 5 bases, and 2 bases stayed unmatched. The germline CDR1 and CDR2 sequences are SGHRS and YFSETQ. The CDR3 loop spans 15 amino acids. The CDR3: CASSLVGQGNNEQFF. The CDR3 DNA reads TGCGCCAGCAGCTTGGTGGGACAGGGGAACAATGAGCAGTTCTTC.

This chain connects TRBV19 to TRBJ2-7; possible D gene TRBD1, 6 bases. V lost 5 bases, J lost 2 bases, and 16 bases lay in between. CDR3 length equals 15 residues. Germline V gene data show CDR1 as LNHDA and CDR2 as SQIVND (reference sequence). DNA of the CDR3: TGTGCCAGTAGTGGGCGGACAGTTGGGGCCTACGAGCAGTACTTC. Amino acids: CASSGRTVGAYEQYF.

The V call is TRBV6-5, the J call TRBJ2-1, with TRBD1 matching 8 bases. CDR3 size: 16 residues. With V trimmed by 2 bases and J by 7 bases, 10 bases remained unmatched. CDR1 and CDR2 (germline): MNHEY, SVGAGI. The CDR3 DNA reads as TGTGCCAGCAGTTACAGTCGCAGGGGGCTGGGAAATGAGCAGTTCTTC. It specifies CASSYSRRGLGNEQFF.

This clone was detected only a few times. This chain links TRBV6-1 with TRBJ2-2, with 9 bases matching TRBD1. The V gene's germline CDR1 is MNHNS and CDR2 SASEGT. V gave up 5 bases and J gave up 6 bases; unmatched junction bases: 4. The CDR3 consists of 14 residues. DNA for the CDR3: TGTGCCAGCAGTCGGGACAGGGTGGCCGGGGAGCTGTTTTTT. Amino acid sequence: CASSRDRVAGELFF.

V is TRBV15 and J is TRBJ2-1, with no clear D. The CDR3 loop spans 17 amino acids. Trimming left V 2 bases short and J 6 bases short, with 20 bases between. Per germline, CDR1 LNHNV and CDR2 YYDKDF (reference sequence). Here the CDR3 DNA reads TGTGCCACCAGCAGACTTTCAGGTGCGACTGGGCCCAATGAGCAGTTCTTC. Protein sequence: CATSRLSGATGPNEQFF. Complete variable domain (other parts from reference TRBV15 and TRBJ2-1): DAMVIQNPRYQVTQFGKPVTLSCSQTLNHNVMYWYQQKSSQAPKLLFHYYDKDFNNEADTPDNFQSRRPNTSFCFLDIRSPGLGDTAMYLCATSRLSGATGPNEQFFGPGTRLTVL.

The gene calls are TRBV28 and TRBJ2-7, with D tentatively TRBD2 (8 bases). Germline V gene data show CDR1 as MDHEN and CDR2 as SYDVKM. Trimming removed 7 bases from V and 1 base from J, with 23 bases in between. The CDR3 extends over 17 amino acids. This CDR3 reads CASTGGGRQGSSYEQYF. In DNA, the CDR3 is TGTGCCAGCACGGGGGGGGGCAGACAGGGATCATCCTACGAGCAGTACTTC.

By share, this clone ranks as medium-sized. The V call is TRBV19, the J call TRBJ1-2; D gene unclear. Germline V gene sequence: CDR1 LNHDA, CDR2 SQIVND (reference sequence). This CDR3 comprises 11 residues. V was cut by 3 bases and J by 7 bases, with 6 bases left in between. The CDR3 sequence is CASSIGSGYTF. The CDR3 DNA reads TGTGCCAGTAGTATCGGAAGTGGCTACACCTTC.

V is TRBV28 and J is TRBJ2-2; 7 bases line up with TRBD2. CDR1 and CDR2 (germline): MDHEN, SYDVKM. There are 15 residues in the CDR3. The trim removed 3 bases at V and 0 bases at J, leaving 1 base unmatched. CDR3 in amino acids: CASSFLAANTGELFF. The DNA of the CDR3 is TGTGCCAGCAGTTTCCTAGCGGCGAACACCGGGGAGCTGTTTTTT.

CDR3 bases: TGCGCCAGCAGCTTGGCGGACGGAGCGGGAGGGGGCAATGAGCAGTTCTTC. This translates into CASSLADGAGGGNEQFF. This chain connects TRBV5-1 to TRBJ2-1; 10 nucleotides align to TRBD2. Trimming at V came to 0 bases and at J to 6 bases, leaving 9 bases not matched to a gene. The CDR3 loop spans 17 amino acids. In germline, CDR1 is SGHRS, CDR2 YFSETQ.